This T cell receptor beta chain came from a study of shared T cell receptors in the human thymus. This table comes from immunoSEQ multiplex PCR, and its TCRdb copy is limited to in-frame clones, with some not included. The sample has 600,000 or so clones; approximately 89% are singletons. Germline CDR1 is LGHNT and CDR2 is FRNRAP. The CDR3 is made up of 17 amino acids. J was trimmed by 3 bases and V by 1 base; bases with no gene match: 6. These data were also reused for a study on human thymus T cells. That work contributes: A high degree of thymic repertoire overlap among unrelated individuals was reported in related research.

The sequenced sample consisted of thymocytes. This sequence originates from a boy in the first two years of life with a congenital heart defect. The J gene is TRBJ2-2, the V gene TRBV12-5, with 9 bases matching TRBD1. This CDR3 reads CASGLGGDRVHTGELFF. Written as DNA, the CDR3 is TGTGCTAGTGGTTTGGGGGGGGACAGGGTCCACACCGGGGAGCTGTTTTTT. Full variable domain (outside the CDR3, taken from reference TRBV12-5 and TRBJ2-2): DARVTQTPRHKVTEMGQEVTMRCQPILGHNTVFWYRQTMMQGLELLAYFRNRAPLDDSGMPKDRFSAEMPDATLATLKIQPSEPRDSAVYFCASGLGGDRVHTGELFFGEGSRLTVL.